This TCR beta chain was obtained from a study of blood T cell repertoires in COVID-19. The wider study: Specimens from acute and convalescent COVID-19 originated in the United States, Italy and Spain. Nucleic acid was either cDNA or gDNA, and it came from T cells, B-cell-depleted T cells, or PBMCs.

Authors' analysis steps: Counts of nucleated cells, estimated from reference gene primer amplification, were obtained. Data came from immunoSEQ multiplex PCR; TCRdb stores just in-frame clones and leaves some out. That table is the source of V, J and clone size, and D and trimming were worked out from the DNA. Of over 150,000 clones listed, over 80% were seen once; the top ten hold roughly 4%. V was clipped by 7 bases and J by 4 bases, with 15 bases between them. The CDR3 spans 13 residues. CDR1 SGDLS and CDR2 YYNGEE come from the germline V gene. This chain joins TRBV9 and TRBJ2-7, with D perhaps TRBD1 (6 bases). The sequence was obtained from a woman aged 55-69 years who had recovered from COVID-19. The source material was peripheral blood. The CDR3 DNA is TGTGCCAGCTGCTGGCAGGGGATTTACGAGCAGTACTTC. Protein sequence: CASCWQGIYEQYF.